What follows are 3 T cell receptor beta chains derived from one specimen sequenced in a study of OX40 agonist ivuxolimab in advanced cancers. Receptor libraries were prepared by the immunoSEQ multiplex PCR assay. The immuneACCESS repertoire file appears here via TCRdb, limited to in-frame rearrangements. These files lack a portion of the clones; in checked studies, under half of the deficit traces to unresolved V genes, and the cause of the others is not known. Present in this sample are roughly 53,000 clones, more than 85% of which were seen just once. The ten largest account for roughly half of the sample. This specimen consisted of CD4+ or CD8+ T cells sorted from blood, obtained in a trial of the OX40 agonist ivuxolimab. The receptors were gathered from an adult with an advanced solid tumor such as melanoma, head and neck, liver or kidney cancer.

The rearrangement joins TRBV18 to TRBJ2-5, with TRBD1 as a possible D gene (6 bases). There are 14 residues in the CDR3. With 3 bases removed from V and 3 bases from J, the gap between germline ends came to 11 bases. Germline CDR1 reads KGHSH; CDR2 reads LQKENI. The CDR3 coding sequence is TGTGCCAGCTCACCCGGGACACCCAAAGAGACCCAGTACTTC. Amino acid sequence: CASSPGTPKETQYF.

V and J are TRBV4-3 and TRBJ2-6, with D perhaps given as TRBD1 or TRBD2 (5 bases each). Per germline, CDR1 LGHNA and CDR2 YSLEER. With 1 base removed from V and 1 base from J, the gap between germline ends came to 14 bases. This CDR3 comprises 18 residues. The CDR3: CASSQVALGRSGANVLTF. The CDR3, as DNA: TGCGCCAGCAGCCAAGTGGCGCTGGGACGGTCTGGGGCCAACGTCCTGACTTTC.

The chain is built from TRBV2 and TRBJ1-1; D is perhaps TRBD1 (6 bases). Trimming pared 3 bases from V and 1 base from J, leaving 15 bases between. The CDR3 has 16 residues. Germline V CDR1 and CDR2: SNHLY, FYNNEI. The CDR3 protein is CASSDLAGASNTEAFF. As DNA, the CDR3 is TGTGCCAGCAGTGACCTTGCAGGGGCCTCGAACACTGAAGCTTTCTTT.